This T cell receptor (beta chain) was obtained from a study of beta chain features in type 1 diabetes. Study observations and caveats: Across all four CD4+ subsets, people with type 1 diabetes showed modestly shorter TCRB CDR3s.

cDNA synthesis used the whole RNA isolate, giving expressed TCRB sequences. TCRdb keeps only in-frame clones here, not all; method: immunoSEQ multiplex PCR. The table lists 85,000 to 110,000 clones, 25% to 35% of them singletons. The CDR3 runs to 16 residues. Germline V lookup: CDR1 SGHDT, CDR2 YYEEEE. The V and J ends lost 3 bases and 1 base, in that order; junction bases with no gene match: 8. The table lists this clone with a few counts. Its antigen is still unknown. This sequence joins TRBV5-6 and TRBJ1-2; 8 nucleotides line up with TRBD1. Material for sequencing was central memory CD4+ T cells from blood. This clonotype was sampled from a woman under 30 with type 1 diabetes. CDR3 nucleotide sequence: TGTGCCAGCAGCTCAACATTGGACAGGGTTAACTATGGCTACACCTTC. The encoded protein is CASSSTLDRVNYGYTF.